This is a list of T cell receptor beta chains from one sample in a study of molecular identifiers for immune sequencing clone quantification. TCRdb reprocessed the PCR reads via MiXCR and lists one record per CDR3 protein. The data contain about 63,000 distinct CDR3 sequences, roughly a fifth of them singletons. What was sequenced was naive CD8+ T cells from blood, with Jurkat cell RNA spiked in. Receptors originate from a human donor in good health. Some libraries in this study had Jurkat cell RNA spiked in. CDR3s include the opening cysteine and the closing phenylalanine or tryptophan. Each record gives: V gene, clone size, CDR3 length, J gene, D gene, CDR3 protein, CDR3 DNA. D genes are given only for firm matches. Not every row has a clone size; where given, it reads once, few, many or a size class.

TRBV4-2	many	13	TRBJ2-1	.	CASSSESFNEQFF	TGTGCCAGCAGCTCCGAGAGCTTCAATGAGCAGTTCTTC
TRBV5-6	few	12	TRBJ2-7	.	CASSSPGHEQYF	TGTGCCAGCAGCTCCCCGGGCCACGAGCAGTACTTC
TRBV12-3/TRBV12-4	few	12	TRBJ2-1	.	CASSILHNEQFF	TGTGCCAGCAGTATCTTACACAATGAGCAGTTCTTC
TRBV3-1	few	15	TRBJ2-1	TRBD2	CASSHGTTTYNEQFF	TGTGCCAGCAGCCACGGGACTACTACCTACAATGAGCAGTTCTTC
TRBV20-1	many	17	TRBJ1-5	.	CSARDYGGKYSNQPQHF	TGCAGTGCTAGAGATTACGGGGGTAAATATAGCAATCAGCCCCAGCATTTT
TRBV20-1	.	16	TRBJ2-1	TRBD2	CSARNMGLAAREEQFF	TGCAGTGCCCGCAACATGGGACTAGCGGCCAGGGAGGAGCAGTTCTTC
TRBV9	many	12	TRBJ2-1	TRBD2	CASSGTSGFQFF	TGTGCCAGCAGCGGAACTAGCGGCTTTCAGTTCTTC
TRBV6-2/TRBV6-3	many	14	TRBJ2-7	.	CASSYGRTSYEQYF	TGTGCCAGCAGTTACGGACGGACTTCCTACGAGCAGTACTTC
TRBV19	many	17	TRBJ2-3	.	CASSIYFGSGGTDTQYF	TGTGCCAGTAGTATTTATTTCGGGTCAGGGGGCACAGATACGCAGTATTTT
TRBV11-2	many	14	TRBJ1-2	.	CASSLAGTNYGYTF	TGTGCCAGCAGCTTGGCCGGGACAAACTATGGCTACACCTTC
TRBV14	.	15	TRBJ2-2	.	CASSQGGKVHRGAVF	TGTGCCAGCAGCCAAGGAGGGAAAGTCCACCGGGGAGCTGTTTTT
TRBV2	.	13	TRBJ2-1	.	CASTSTLDNEQFF	TGTGCCAGCACCTCCACTCTAGATAATGAGCAGTTCTTC
TRBV4-1	.	15	TRBJ2-7	.	CASSLKDSTKYEQYF	TGCGCCAGCAGCCTTAAGGACTCAACCAAATACGAGCAGTACTTC
TRBV27	.	14	TRBJ1-2	.	CASSLGFGVAGYTF	TGTGCCAGCAGTTTAGGGTTCGGGGTTGCTGGCTACACCTTC